What follows are 27 T cell receptor beta chains derived from one specimen sequenced in a study of cytotoxic CD8 clonotypes in ibrutinib-treated CLL. Assay: immunoSEQ multiplex PCR; the TCRdb copy retains only in-frame clones and omits some. The sample consists of 150,000 to 200,000 clones, 81% of them appearing once. The source material was PBMCs, sampled after 12 months of ibrutinib treatment. These receptors came from a human donor with chronic lymphocytic leukemia.

J is TRBJ1-4 and V is TRBV28; TRBD1 agrees at 8 bases. CDR1 and CDR2 (germline): MDHEN, SYDVKM. V shed 6 bases and J 4 bases; nucleotides not matched to a gene: 7. The length of the CDR3 is 15 residues. CDR3 bases: TGTGCCAGCAGACAAGCAGGGGGCTTTAATGAAAAACTGTTTTTT. Protein: CASRQAGGFNEKLFF.

This rearrangement joins TRBV18 to TRBJ1-3; perhaps TRBD1 as D (5 bases). Trimming took 2 bases from V and 2 from J, leaving 13 bases between them. The CDR3 sequence is 16 residues long. CDR1 KGHSH and CDR2 LQKENI come from the germline V gene. The CDR3, as DNA: TGTGCCAGCTCACCATCAATCCAGGGAACTGGAAACACCATATATTTT. Amino acid sequence: CASSPSIQGTGNTIYF. Combining the CDR3 with reference TRBV18 and TRBJ1-3 gives the whole variable domain NAGVMQNPRHLVRRRGQEARLRCSPMKGHSHVYWYRQLPEEGLKFMVYLQKENIIDESGMPKERFSAEFPKEGPSILRIQQVVRGDSAAYFCASSPSIQGTGNTIYFGEGSWLTVV.

For the CDR3, the DNA is TGCGCCAGCAGCGGTATTACCGGGACTAATGAAAAACTGTTTTTT. As protein: CASSGITGTNEKLFF. This chain connects TRBV5-1 to TRBJ1-4; D is uncertain. V lost 4 bases to trimming and J lost 2 bases, with 12 bases between them. The CDR3 length is 15 residues. Germline V gene sequence: CDR1 SGHRS, CDR2 YFSETQ.

This clone has only one observation. The chain recombines TRBV7-2 with TRBJ2-7; unclear D gene. V was pared by 4 bases and J by 6 bases, with 7 bases between. This CDR3 contains 11 residues. The germline V gene encodes CDR1 SGHTA and CDR2 FQGNSA. CDR3 protein: CASSSGVEQYF. The CDR3 nucleotides read TGTGCCAGCAGCTCTGGGGTCGAGCAGTACTTC. Full variable domain (missing parts from reference TRBV7-2 and TRBJ2-7): GAGVSQSPSNKVTEKGKDVELRCDPISGHTALYWYRQSLGQGLEFLIYFQGNSAPDKSGLPSDRFSAERTGGSVSTLTIQRTQQEDSAVYLCASSSGVEQYFGPGTRLTVT.

The J gene is TRBJ1-1, the V gene TRBV11-2; possible D gene TRBD1, 5 bases. The germline V and J ends were trimmed by 5 bases and 1 base, with 8 bases remaining between them. Germline V CDR1 and CDR2: SGHAT, FQNNGV. The CDR3 is 13 amino acids. The CDR3 reads CASSLQGNTEAFF. The CDR3 DNA follows: TGTGCCAGCAGCCTTCAGGGGAACACTGAAGCTTTCTTT.

This clone was counted a few times. The rearrangement uses TRBV6-1 and TRBJ1-1, with 8 positions matching TRBD1. Germline values: CDR1 MNHNS, CDR2 SASEGT. This CDR3 is 15 amino acids long. J was trimmed by 6 bases and V by 7 bases; bases with no gene match: 13. CDR3 nucleotide sequence: TGTGCCAGCATCCGGCAGCAGGGGGCCAGTCCTGAAGCTTTCTTT. Its protein is CASIRQQGASPEAFF.

The rearrangement uses TRBV23-1 and TRBJ1-1; D gene ambiguous. TRBV23-1 is an open reading frame, and its role is uncertain. V dropped 3 bases and J dropped 1 base, with 18 bases sitting between them. The CDR3 is 17 residues long. The CDR3 region is CASSHLSLRKQNTEAFF. In nucleotides, the CDR3 is TGCGCCAGCAGTCATCTGTCACTACGGAAACAGAACACTGAAGCTTTCTTT.

The chain is built from TRBV4-1 and TRBJ2-7, with unresolved D. CDR1 is MGHRA and CDR2 is YSYEKL in the germline V gene. The length of the CDR3 is 15 residues. The V end was cut by 3 bases, the J end by 3 bases, with 15 bases between. The CDR3 DNA sequence: TGCGCCAGCAGCCAGATCAGCGACCCCAGCTACGAGCAGTACTTC. Its protein product is CASSQISDPSYEQYF.

V usage is TRBV5-1 and J usage is TRBJ1-5; D is possibly TRBD1 (5 bases). The germline V and J ends were trimmed by 1 base and 1 base, with 9 bases remaining between them. Looked up from germline, CDR1 is SGHRS and CDR2 is YFSETQ. CDR3 length: 15 residues. The CDR3 spells CASSLQGMSNQPQHF. CDR3 nucleotide sequence: TGCGCCAGCAGCTTGCAGGGTATGAGCAATCAGCCCCAGCATTTT.

A single count supports this clone. The V gene is TRBV5-1, the J gene TRBJ2-3, with 10 bases identical to TRBD2. Germline V gene data show CDR1 as SGHRS and CDR2 as YFSETQ. The trim removed 7 bases at V and 6 bases at J, leaving 5 bases unmatched. This CDR3 has 13 amino acids. The CDR3 DNA is TGCGCCAGCCGGGCTAGCGGGGGCGATACGCAGTATTTT. It is translated as CASRASGGDTQYF. Using reference TRBV5-1 and TRBJ2-3 for the parts outside the CDR3, the full variable domain is KAGVTQTPRYLIKTRGQQVTLSCSPISGHRSVSWYQQTPGQGLQFLFEYFSETQRNKGNFPGRFSGRQFSNSRSEMNVSTLELGDSALYLCASRASGGDTQYFGPGTRLTVL.

In the case of this clone: The sample holds other DNA sequences that translate to the same CDR3. This chain links TRBV28 with TRBJ1-1, with D hard to call. Trimming shortened V by 5 bases and J by 3 bases, and 4 bases separated the two germline ends. Per the germline V gene, CDR1 is MDHEN and CDR2 is SYDVKM. The CDR3 consists of 11 residues. This CDR3 is CASSLYTEAFF. CDR3 DNA: TGTGCCAGCAGTCTTTACACTGAAGCTTTCTTT.

The CDR3 bases are TGTGCCAGCAGCTTGGCAGGGGTATCGGTTTCACCCCTCCACTTT. Protein: CASSLAGVSVSPLHF. The chain combines TRBV5-4 with TRBJ1-6; maybe TRBD1 (6 bases). Germline V gene lookup returns CDR1 SGHNT and CDR2 YYREEE (reference sequence). Trimming removed 0 bases at V and 9 bases at J, with 13 bases between. The CDR3 totals 15 residues.

This clone was counted between two and nine times. This chain connects TRBV7-3 to TRBJ2-2; D gene ambiguous. Trimming left V 5 bases short and J 6 bases short, with 13 bases between. This CDR3 region has 14 residues. Germline V gene data show CDR1 as SGHTA and CDR2 as FQGTGA. This chain's CDR3 is CASSPRNAAGELFF. The CDR3, as DNA: TGTGCCAGCAGCCCACGGAACGCAGCCGGGGAGCTGTTTTTT. The complete variable domain, with remaining parts taken from reference TRBV7-3 and TRBJ2-2, reads GAGVSQTPSNKVTEKGKYVELRCDPISGHTALYWYRQSLGQGPEFLIYFQGTGAADDSGLPNDRFFAVRPEGSVSTLKIQRTERGDSAVYLCASSPRNAAGELFFGEGSRLTVL.

J is TRBJ2-2 and V is TRBV19, with D perhaps assigned TRBD1 or TRBD2 (5 bases each). V was cut by 9 bases and J by 0 bases, with 11 bases left in between. The germline V gene encodes CDR1 LNHDA and CDR2 SQIVND (reference sequence). This CDR3 region has 14 residues. Here the CDR3 reads CASSGRSNTGELFF. The CDR3, as DNA: TGTGCCAGCTCGGGACGCTCGAACACCGGGGAGCTGTTTTTT.

This clone was observed a handful of times. At one end the junction does not follow the germline gene, possibly because of a read error. The rearrangement links TRBV5-6 to TRBJ1-1; 8 bases fit TRBD1. CDR3 length: 18 residues. Germline lookup yields CDR1 SGHDT and CDR2 YYEEEE. CDR3 loop: CASSSSKVGYRGNPEAFF. The CDR3 DNA sequence: TGTGCCAGCAGCTCATCAAAGGTTGGGTACAGGGGGAACCCTGAAGCTTTCTTT.

The chain has TRBV4-2 and TRBJ1-6; TRBD1 agrees at 11 bases. The germline CDR1 and CDR2 sequences are LGHNA and YNFKEQ. The junction had 5 bases not matched to a gene; V was cut back by 3 bases and J by 10 bases. The CDR3 is 15 amino acids. In nucleotides, the CDR3 is TGTGCCAGCAGCCAGCCGGGACAGGGGGAATCACCCCTCCACTTT. Protein: CASSQPGQGESPLHF.

This clone was seen only a few times. The rearrangement uses TRBV19 and TRBJ2-1; 11 bases line up with TRBD2. The CDR3 has 16 residues. Germline-derived CDR1 and CDR2 are LNHDA and SQIVND (reference sequence). J lost 0 bases, V lost 6 bases, and 4 bases had no gene match. The CDR3 DNA follows: TGTGCCAGTAGGGGACTAGCGGCCAGCTCCTACAATGAGCAGTTCTTC. Encoded protein: CASRGLAASSYNEQFF. Complete variable domain (other parts from reference TRBV19 and TRBJ2-1): DGGITQSPKYLFRKEGQNVTLSCEQNLNHDAMYWYRQDPGQGLRLIYYSQIVNDFQKGDIAEGYSVSREKKESFPLTVTSAQKNPTAFYLCASRGLAASSYNEQFFGPGTRLTVL.

As to this clone: The junction does not match germline at one end; this may be a read error. The CDR3 loop is CASSLDSPGSSGANVLTF. CDR3 bases: TGTGCCAGCAGCTTAGACTCCCCCGGGTCCTCTGGAGCCAACGTCCTGACTTTC. The V and J genes are TRBV7-2 and TRBJ2-6; D remains ambiguous. The CDR3 extends over 18 amino acids. From germline, CDR1 is SGHTA and CDR2 FQGNSA.

The chain uses TRBV28 and TRBJ1-2; 7 bases fit TRBD1. V dropped 3 bases and J dropped 6; count of bases not matched to a gene: 7. The CDR3 totals 14 residues. CDR1 is MDHEN and CDR2 is SYDVKM in the germline V gene. CDR3 nucleotide sequence: TGTGCCAGCAGTTTCCCGGGACAGACGAATGGCTACACCTTC. Translating gives CASSFPGQTNGYTF.

The rearrangement links TRBV19 to TRBJ1-4; no reliable D call. The CDR3 totals 14 residues. Germline CDR1 LNHDA, CDR2 SQIVND (reference sequence). The ends were cut back, 1 base at V and 4 bases at J, with 7 bases in the middle. CDR3 DNA: TGTGCCAGTAGTATAGCAAGAATTAATGAAAAACTGTTTTTT. Its translation is CASSIARINEKLFF.

The chain employs TRBV28 and TRBJ2-2; D is unresolved. Germline V gene sequence: CDR1 MDHEN, CDR2 SYDVKM. The length of the CDR3 is 11 residues. Trimming took 7 bases from V and 6 from J, leaving 6 bases between them. CDR3 in DNA: TGTGCCAGCATATCGTCCGGGGAGCTGTTTTTT. This gives the protein CASISSGELFF.

The V gene is TRBV27, the J gene TRBJ2-6; no clear D gene. Trimming removed 1 base at V and 2 bases at J, with 3 bases between. Germline V gene data show CDR1 as MNHEY and CDR2 as SMNVEV (reference sequence). This CDR3 is 14 amino acids long. CDR3 region: CASSLLAGANVLTF. The CDR3 coding sequence is TGTGCCAGCAGTTTATTAGCTGGGGCCAACGTCCTGACTTTC.

V and J are TRBV19 and TRBJ1-5, with D tentatively TRBD1 (5 bases). Per germline, CDR1 LNHDA and CDR2 SQIVND (reference sequence). V lost 6 bases to trimming and J lost 0 bases, with 15 bases between them. The CDR3 runs to 16 residues. The CDR3 protein is CASSEVAGLSNQPQHF. CDR3 in DNA: TGTGCCAGTAGCGAGGTCGCGGGGCTTAGCAATCAGCCCCAGCATTTT.

This chain links TRBV19 with TRBJ2-3; weak D call: TRBD2 (6 bases). The germline V gene encodes CDR1 LNHDA and CDR2 SQIVND (reference sequence). The CDR3 consists of 14 residues. V was trimmed by 5 bases and J by 7 bases, leaving 16 bases between them. CDR3 region: CASSSPGLAYTQYF. The DNA of the CDR3 is TGTGCCAGTAGTTCACCGGGACTGGCCTATACGCAGTATTTT.

V gene TRBV4-1 combines with J gene TRBJ1-2, with D possibly being TRBD1 (5 bases). Looked up from germline, CDR1 is MGHRA and CDR2 is YSYEKL. This CDR3 contains 13 residues. The ends were cut back, 0 bases at V and 7 bases at J, with 9 bases in the middle. The CDR3 nucleotides read TGCGCCAGCAGCCAAGAATCAGGGTTTGGCTACACCTTC. Translation: CASSQESGFGYTF.

The rearrangement joins TRBV5-4 to TRBJ2-1; 9 positions agree with TRBD2. The length of the CDR3 is 15 residues. V shed 2 bases and J 6 bases; nucleotides not matched to a gene: 6. Germline CDR1 is SGHNT and CDR2 is YYREEE (reference sequence). The CDR3 nucleotides read TGTGCCAGCAGCTTACCGGGACTAGCTTCCAATGAGCAGTTCTTC. Translated: CASSLPGLASNEQFF.

The chain couples TRBV6-6 to TRBJ2-6; D is unclear. This CDR3 region has 15 residues. V lost 6 bases, J lost 4 bases, and 13 bases lay in between. The V gene's germline CDR1 is MNHNY and CDR2 SVGAGI (reference sequence). CDR3 residues: CASRDSGSGANVLTF. The CDR3 DNA follows: TGTGCCAGCAGGGATTCAGGTTCGGGGGCCAACGTCCTGACTTTC.